This T cell receptor (beta chain) comes out of a study of CD4 T cells in relation to SARS-CoV-2 and coronaviruses. Findings and limits, study-wide: Crossreactive clones expanded significantly less to SARS-CoV-2 than monoreactive clones. In around two thirds of donors, memory CD4+ clonotypes crossrecognized SARS-CoV-2 and at least one common cold coronavirus spike. Each donor contributed either pre-pandemic or post-infection samples, not both.

This clone was seen more than once but under ten times. Its antigen is not known. TCRdb's copy holds only in-frame clones and misses some; the assay was immunoSEQ multiplex PCR. The sample contains about 65,000 clones, 87% of which appear only once. The unexposed donors gave CD4+ T cells in about 2011-2018, prior to COVID-19. Cryopreserved PBMCs were CD4-enriched, then split into naive and memory cells. The origin of this receptor is a human donor in good health. The sequenced material came from memory CD4+ T cells from PBMCs.

The CDR3 region has the DNA TGTGCCAGCAGCTTGGGACAGGGAGACACCATATATTTT. Its protein is CASSLGQGDTIYF. This rearrangement joins TRBV12-3 or TRBV12-4 to TRBJ1-3; 9 nucleotides align to TRBD1. The CDR3 extends over 13 amino acids. V shed 6 bases and J 8 bases; nucleotides not matched to a gene: 5.